This is a list of T cell receptor beta chains from one sample in a study of T cell clonotyping in hematopoietic cell transplantation. Sequenced by immunoSEQ multiplex PCR; TCRdb stores in-frame clones only, minus some. The data hold tens of thousands of clones, with 90% to 97% observed a single time. Sequences were derived from peripheral blood mononuclear cells, sampled before stem cell transplant. Receptor source: a woman aged 50 to 65 with acute myeloid leukemia. Some clones in this sample may be carry-over from other donors' samples. Each CDR3 is given with its conserved first and last residue. The D gene is left open where the match is weak. Size values are once, few and many counts, or a class for expanded clones, and some rows have none.

NA	TRBV14	NA	TRBJ1-2	TGTGCCAGCAGCCAAGATCTATTAACCGGGAATGGCTACACCTTC	CASSQDLLTGNGYTF
TRBD2	TRBV5-1	NA	TRBJ2-2	TGCGCCAGCAGTTATGGGGGGCTAGCGGGAGAAGGAACCGGGGAGCTGTTTTTT	CASSYGGLAGEGTGELFF
NA	TRBV5-4	NA	TRBJ2-2	TGTGCCAGCAGCTTGGGCAACAGGGAAGCCGGGGAGCTGTTTTTT	CASSLGNREAGELFF
NA	TRBV4-1	NA	TRBJ1-4	TGCGCCAGCAGCCGCGGAGGGGAAAAACTGTTTTTT	CASSRGGEKLFF
NA	TRBV6-1	NA	TRBJ1-1	TGTGCCAGCAGTGTTTCGCGGGGAGGCACTGAAGCTTTCTTT	CASSVSRGGTEAFF
TRBD2	TRBV4-1	NA	TRBJ2-3	TGCGCCAGCAGCCAGAAAGGGACTAGCGGGGGGACAGATACGCAGTATTTT	CASSQKGTSGGTDTQYF
NA	TRBV11-3	NA	TRBJ1-1	TGTGCCAGCAGCTACTCAGCGAACACTGAAGCTTTCTTT	CASSYSANTEAFF
NA	TRBV30	NA	TRBJ1-2	TGTGCCTGGAGTGTACGCTCAGGTTTGGGTGGCTACACCTTC	CAWSVRSGLGGYTF
NA	TRBV11-2	NA	TRBJ1-2	TGTGCCAGCAGCTTAGAGGGGCGAGGCTACACCTTC	CASSLEGRGYTF
TRBD1	TRBV30	NA	TRBJ1-2	TGTGCCTCGATTTCCGGGACAGGCGACTATGGCTACACCTTC	CASISGTGDYGYTF
NA	TRBV7-8	NA	TRBJ2-2	TGTGCCAGCAGCTTACGTCCCACACAAACCGTCCGGGAGCTGTTTTTT	CASSLRPTQTVRELFF
TRBD1	TRBV25-1	once	TRBJ2-7	TGTGCCAGCAGTGAGGACAGGGGGAGGCAGTACTTC	CASSEDRGRQYF
NA	TRBV30	NA	TRBJ1-5	TGTGCCTGGAGTAACTGGGGGGATCAGCCCCAGCATTTT	CAWSNWGDQPQHF
NA	TRBV29-1	medium-sized	TRBJ1-1	TGCAGCGTTGAATCGGCAGGGAGGTTTTACCGCACTGAAGCTTTCTTT	CSVESAGRFYRTEAFF
NA	TRBV29-1	NA	TRBJ1-4	TGCAGCGTGGGGTTTAGGGGGTATAATGAAAAACTGTTTTTT	CSVGFRGYNEKLFF
TRBD1	TRBV30	NA	TRBJ2-5	TGTGCCTGGACGAACAGGGGGCGGCTGACCCAGTACTTC	CAWTNRGRLTQYF
TRBD2	TRBV7-6	NA	TRBJ2-7	TGTGCCAGCAGCTCGCTAGCGGGAGACATCTACGAGCAGTACTTC	CASSSLAGDIYEQYF
NA	TRBV4-2	NA	TRBJ1-2	TGTGCCAGCAGCCAACGAATAGGGTCGGGAGAAGGCTACACCTTC	CASSQRIGSGEGYTF
NA	TRBV18	NA	TRBJ2-7	TGTGCCAGCTCACCGGCCGGGGTCCCCCCTACGGAGCAGTACTTC	CASSPAGVPPTEQYF
NA	TRBV2	NA	TRBJ1-2	TGTGCCAGCAGTCAACACTCAGCCCTGTCTAACTATGGCTACACCTTC	CASSQHSALSNYGYTF
TRBD2	TRBV7-9	once	TRBJ2-1	TGTGCCAGCAGCTTACAGCCGGGGGAGGGCGATGAGCAGTTCTTC	CASSLQPGEGDEQFF
NA	TRBV23-1	NA	TRBJ1-2	TGCGCCAGCAGTCAATTGGGCTGTAACTATGGCTACACCTTC	CASSQLGCNYGYTF
NA	TRBV5-4	NA	TRBJ2-2	TGTGCCAGCAGCTTGAGGGAGCGGGAGCTGTTTTTT	CASSLRERELFF
TRBD1	TRBV19	NA	TRBJ1-1	TGTGCCAGTAGGTCGACAGGGATCACTGAAGCTTTCTTT	CASRSTGITEAFF
NA	TRBV7-9	NA	TRBJ1-2	TGTGCCAGCAGCTCCAGGGGCTTGGGCTACACCTTC	CASSSRGLGYTF
NA	TRBV7-9	NA	TRBJ1-2	TGTGCCAGCAGCTTTTTAAGTGGGGCGCGGAACTATGGCTACACCTTC	CASSFLSGARNYGYTF
TRBD2	TRBV5-1	NA	TRBJ2-1	TGCGCCAGCAGTCCGACTAGCGCGAGGGAGCAGTTCTTC	CASSPTSAREQFF
NA	TRBV5-1	NA	TRBJ2-3	TGCGCCAGCAGCTTGGGAATAGAGGGCAATACGCAGTATTTT	CASSLGIEGNTQYF
TRBD1	TRBV10-3	NA	TRBJ1-1	TGTGCCATCAGTGAGCCGGACAGGATCCCTGAAGCTTTCTTT	CAISEPDRIPEAFF